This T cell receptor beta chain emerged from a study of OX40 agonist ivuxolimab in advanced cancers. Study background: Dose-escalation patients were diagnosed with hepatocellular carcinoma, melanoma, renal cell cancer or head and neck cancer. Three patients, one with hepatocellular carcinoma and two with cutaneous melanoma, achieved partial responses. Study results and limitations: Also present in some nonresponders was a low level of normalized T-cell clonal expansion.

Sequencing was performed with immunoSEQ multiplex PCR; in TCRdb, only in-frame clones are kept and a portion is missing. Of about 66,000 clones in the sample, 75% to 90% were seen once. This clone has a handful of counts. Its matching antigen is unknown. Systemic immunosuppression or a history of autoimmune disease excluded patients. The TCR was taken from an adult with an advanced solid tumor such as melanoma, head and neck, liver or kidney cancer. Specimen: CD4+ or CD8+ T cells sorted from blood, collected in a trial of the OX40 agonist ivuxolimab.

The CDR3 loop reads CASSPGGSVQPQHF. DNA of the CDR3: TGTGCCAGCTCACCGGGGGGGTCGGTTCAGCCCCAGCATTTT. The V gene is TRBV18, the J gene TRBJ1-5, with a tentative D call TRBD1 (5 bases). The CDR3 is made up of 14 amino acids. Germline V lookup: CDR1 KGHSH, CDR2 LQKENI. With 3 bases removed from V and 6 bases from J, the gap between germline ends came to 12 bases.